This entry lists 18 T cell receptor beta chains sequenced from one sample in a study of shared clonotypes between healthy human individuals. Naive CD8 cells lacked CD45RO, underwent positive selection for CCR7 and left out terminally differentiated effector memory CD45RA+ cells. The protocol was immunoSEQ multiplex PCR, while the TCRdb copy is restricted to in-frame clones and leaves out a portion. The data contain roughly 2.1 million clones, around 93% of them singletons. The sample consisted of naive CD8+ T cells from PBMCs. The receptors stem from a man aged 18 to 29 in good health. Some clones in this sample may be carry-over from other donors' samples.

The chain carries TRBV27 and TRBJ2-3; 7 bases are a match to TRBD2. Unmatched junction bases numbered 8, after V lost 2 bases and J lost 0 bases. The CDR3 totals 17 residues. The germline V gene has CDR1 MNHEY and CDR2 SMNVEV (reference sequence). The CDR3 nucleotides read TGTGCCAGCAGTTTAAACGGGAGGTCTCATAGCACAGATACGCAGTATTTT. Protein: CASSLNGRSHSTDTQYF.

This rearrangement joins TRBV28 to TRBJ1-2; TRBD1 matches at 8 bases. Germline V gene data show CDR1 as MDHEN and CDR2 as SYDVKM. CDR3 length: 13 amino acids. Unmatched junction bases numbered 4, after V lost 6 bases and J lost 4 bases. The CDR3 region has the DNA TGTGCCAGCAGGTCAGGGGGCTCCTATGGCTACACCTTC. It is translated as CASRSGGSYGYTF.

The chain is built from TRBV7-9 and TRBJ2-7; 7 positions agree with TRBD1. Germline V lookup: CDR1 SEHNR, CDR2 FQNEAQ (reference sequence). The CDR3 spans 15 residues. V was clipped by 3 bases and J by 0 bases; unmatched bases: 5. CDR3: CASSFETGYSYEQYF. The CDR3 DNA sequence: TGTGCCAGCAGCTTCGAGACAGGGTACTCCTACGAGCAGTACTTC.

A single count supports this clone. The rearrangement links TRBV29-1 to TRBJ2-1, with 7 nucleotides matching TRBD2. Looked up from germline, CDR1 is SQVTM and CDR2 is ANQGSEA. The CDR3 totals 15 residues. The V gene end was trimmed by 2 bases and the J gene end by 4 bases; junction bases not matched to a gene: 8. The CDR3 is CSVEYTGRAYNEQFF. CDR3 bases: TGCAGCGTTGAATACACTGGGAGGGCGTACAATGAGCAGTTCTTC.

This rearrangement joins TRBV12-5 to TRBJ1-4; TRBD1 matches at 8 bases. The CDR3 is made up of 14 amino acids. V shed 5 bases and J 8 bases; nucleotides not matched to a gene: 7. The germline V gene encodes CDR1 LGHNT and CDR2 FRNRAP. Here the CDR3 reads CASGPDRVEEKLFF. DNA of the CDR3: TGTGCTAGTGGTCCGGACAGGGTTGAGGAAAAACTGTTTTTT.

This CDR3 is CASSSGLTPYEQYF. CDR3 coding DNA: TGTGCCAGCAGCTCAGGACTGACACCCTACGAGCAGTACTTC. The chain combines TRBV6-5 with TRBJ2-7, with D perhaps TRBD2 (5 bases). Trimming stripped 6 bases from V and 2 bases from J, with 14 bases between. The CDR3 consists of 14 residues. CDR1 is MNHEY and CDR2 is SVGAGI in the germline V gene.

As regards this clone: Additional DNA sequences in this sample encode the identical CDR3. CDR3 sequence: CASGLGGYNEQFF. The CDR3 DNA reads TGTGCTAGTGGTTTGGGAGGCTACAATGAGCAGTTCTTC. This chain links TRBV12-5 with TRBJ2-1; D is ambiguous. Trimming shortened V by 1 base and J by 3 bases, and 4 bases separated the two germline ends. The CDR3 has 13 residues. Germline assignment: CDR1 LGHNT and CDR2 FRNRAP.

The J gene is TRBJ2-1, the V gene TRBV5-5; D gene ambiguous. CDR1 is SGHKS and CDR2 is YYEKEE in the germline V gene (reference sequence). With 4 bases removed from V and 5 bases from J, the gap between germline ends came to 1 base. This CDR3 has 10 amino acids. The CDR3 nucleotides are TGTGCCAGCAGCCACAATGAGCAGTTCTTC. It translates to CASSHNEQFF.

The chain links TRBV7-2 to TRBJ2-5; D perhaps matches TRBD1 (5 bases). Trimming cost V 6 bases and J 1 base, with 12 bases left between them. CDR3 size: 14 residues. Germline CDR1 reads SGHTA; CDR2 reads FQGNSA. The CDR3 reads CASRPTGVQETQYF. CDR3 bases: TGTGCCAGCAGACCCACAGGTGTCCAAGAGACCCAGTACTTC.

V is TRBV25-1 and J is TRBJ2-2, with TRBD1 identical over 7 bases. The V and J ends lost 4 bases and 5 bases, in that order; junction bases with no gene match: 16. Germline CDR1 reads MGHDK; CDR2 reads SYGVNS. The CDR3 length is 18 residues. The CDR3 protein is CASSGTKGALVGTGELFF. The CDR3 DNA reads as TGTGCCAGCAGTGGTACCAAGGGGGCCTTGGTGGGGACCGGGGAGCTGTTTTTT. Filled out from reference TRBV25-1 and TRBJ2-2, the complete variable domain reads EADIYQTPRYLVIGTGKKITLECSQTMGHDKMYWYQQDPGMELHLIHYSYGVNSTEKGDLSSESTVSRIRTEHFPLTLESARPSHTSQYLCASSGTKGALVGTGELFFGEGSRLTVL.

The chain joins TRBV27 to TRBJ2-7; 7 bases fit TRBD2. The germline gives CDR1 MNHEY, CDR2 SMNVEV (reference sequence). Trimming removed 3 bases from V and 7 bases from J; junction bases left unmatched: 9. This CDR3 spans 14 amino acids. This CDR3 reads CASSFGGGPGEQYF. CDR3 DNA: TGTGCCAGCAGTTTTGGGGGAGGGCCGGGGGAGCAGTACTTC.

The chain employs TRBV19 and TRBJ1-1; tentatively, D is TRBD1 (5 bases). The CDR3 is 13 amino acids. The germline gives CDR1 LNHDA, CDR2 SQIVND (reference sequence). V lost 9 bases and J lost 3, with 14 bases in between. CDR3: CASRGVEYTEAFF. CDR3 bases: TGTGCCAGCCGGGGGGTCGAATACACTGAAGCTTTCTTT.

The chain joins TRBV27 to TRBJ2-1; a weak D match, TRBD1 (5 bases). Per germline, CDR1 MNHEY and CDR2 SMNVEV (reference sequence). The CDR3 totals 15 residues. The ends were cut back, 7 bases at V and 6 bases at J, with 19 bases in the middle. The CDR3 sequence: CASTLGRPSLNEQFF. For the CDR3, the DNA is TGTGCCAGCACCCTGGGGCGGCCGAGCCTCAATGAGCAGTTCTTC.

This rearrangement joins TRBV5-6 to TRBJ1-1; D uncertain. The V gene lost 3 bases and the J gene lost 1 base, with 7 bases spanning the gap. CDR1 is SGHDT and CDR2 is YYEEEE in the germline V gene. This CDR3 is built from 13 residues. The CDR3 sequence: CASSSAGNTEAFF. The DNA of the CDR3 is TGTGCCAGCAGCTCGGCAGGGAACACTGAAGCTTTCTTT.

The chain employs TRBV28 and TRBJ1-1; D is unclear. Germline assignment: CDR1 MDHEN and CDR2 SYDVKM. This CDR3 comprises 14 residues. The ends were cut back, 6 bases at V and 3 bases at J, with 14 bases in the middle. The chain's CDR3 is CASSILGPYTEAFF. CDR3 sequence (DNA): TGTGCCAGCAGCATTCTCGGGCCGTACACTGAAGCTTTCTTT.

About this clone: Within the sample, other DNA sequences also encode this same CDR3. The chain couples TRBV27 to TRBJ2-7; no clear D gene. Germline CDR1 reads MNHEY; CDR2 reads SMNVEV (reference sequence). Trimming left V 2 bases short and J 4 bases short, with 9 bases between. CDR3 length: 13 amino acids. The CDR3 loop reads CASSLGSRYEQYF. CDR3 nucleotide sequence: TGTGCCAGCAGTTTAGGGTCCCGTTACGAGCAGTACTTC.

The CDR3 reads CASSLFIQGVHEQYF. In DNA, the CDR3 is TGTGCCAGCAGTTTATTTATCCAGGGTGTCCACGAGCAGTACTTC. This rearrangement joins TRBV28 to TRBJ2-7; a weak D match, TRBD1 (5 bases). The germline V gene has CDR1 MDHEN and CDR2 SYDVKM. V shed 1 base and J shed 5 bases, with 15 bases lying between them. The CDR3 runs 15 residues.

This sequence joins TRBV9 and TRBJ2-3, with a tentative D call TRBD1 (5 bases). This CDR3 region has 14 residues. V lost 0 bases and J 6 bases, leaving 11 bases between the germline ends. The germline gives CDR1 SGDLS, CDR2 YYNGEE. Here the CDR3 DNA reads TGTGCCAGCAGCGTAGACAGGCTCATGGATACGCAGTATTTT. Protein sequence: CASSVDRLMDTQYF.